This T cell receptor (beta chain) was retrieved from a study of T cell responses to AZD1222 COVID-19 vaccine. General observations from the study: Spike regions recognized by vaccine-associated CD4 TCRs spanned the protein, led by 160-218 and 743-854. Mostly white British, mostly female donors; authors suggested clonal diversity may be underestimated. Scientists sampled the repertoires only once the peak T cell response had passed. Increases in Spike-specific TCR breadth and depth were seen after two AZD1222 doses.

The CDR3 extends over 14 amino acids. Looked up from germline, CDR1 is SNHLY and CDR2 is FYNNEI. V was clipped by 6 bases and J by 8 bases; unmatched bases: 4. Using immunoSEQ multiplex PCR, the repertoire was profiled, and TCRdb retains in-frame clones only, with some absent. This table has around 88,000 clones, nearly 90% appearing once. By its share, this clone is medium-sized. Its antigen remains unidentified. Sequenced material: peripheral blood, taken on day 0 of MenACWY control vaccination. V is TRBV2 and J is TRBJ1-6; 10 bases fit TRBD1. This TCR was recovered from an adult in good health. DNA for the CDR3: TGTGCCAGCAGCGGCGGGACAGGGGATTCACCCCTCCACTTT. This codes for CASSGGTGDSPLHF.